This T cell receptor (beta chain) was obtained from a study of T cells in Graves' hyperthyroidism and ophthalmopathy. With a duration under 2 months, the hyperthyroidism was newly diagnosed in patients aged 18 to 65. Trimming at V came to 4 bases and at J to 0 bases, leaving 8 bases not matched to a gene. Germline V lookup: CDR1 MDHEN, CDR2 SYDVKM. This CDR3 has 16 residues. RNA transcripts served as the template for amplifying TCR beta CDR3 regions. Primed by the HTBI set, a first-round RT-PCR was run on the TCR CDR3. Each CDR3 protein is one row after TCRdb ran MiXCR on the multiplex PCR reads. The sample shows some 800,000 distinct CDR3 sequences, 35% to 40% of them seen only once.

The clonotype originates from a man younger than 35 with Graves' hyperthyroidism. Specimen: blood. The chain recombines TRBV28 with TRBJ2-5, with 7 bases identical to TRBD2. The CDR3 protein is CASSSKRDGNQETQYF. The CDR3 DNA reads TGTGCCAGCAGTTCCAAGCGGGATGGCAACCAAGAGACCCAGTACTTC.